This T cell receptor (beta chain) comes out of a study of blood T cell repertoires in COVID-19. Overall study context: COVID-19 samples, acute and convalescent, were from the United States, Italy and Spain.

In the study's own analysis: From reference gene primer amplification, estimates of nucleated cell counts were derived. Repertoires were generated with immunoSEQ multiplex PCR, while TCRdb's copy carries only in-frame clones and drops some. Clonal size and the V and J genes are those of that table, whereas D and trimming came from the DNA. The table records 250,000 or so clones, 87% of them present only once. CDR1 and CDR2 (germline): MDHEN, SYDVKM. V lost 5 bases and J 0 bases, leaving 16 bases between the germline ends. The CDR3 runs 16 residues. The chain recombines TRBV28 with TRBJ2-5, with D maybe TRBD1 (6 bases). Sequenced input: peripheral blood. This TCR was sampled from a woman aged 35 to 49 who had recovered from COVID-19. The CDR3 loop is CASSLLRTDDQETQYF. As DNA, the CDR3 is TGTGCCAGCAGTCTCCTGAGGACAGACGACCAAGAGACCCAGTACTTC.